The 18 T cell receptor beta chains below all came from one sample that was sequenced in a study of CXCR3-negative and CXCR3-positive naive CD8 T cells. The method, 5' RACE with UMI labels, was used to prepare the TRB cDNA libraries. TCRdb reanalyzed the 5' RACE reads and collapses them to one entry per CDR3 protein, without DNA. Listed are about 130,000 distinct CDR3 sequences; approximately 0.3% falls within the top ten. Sequenced sample: naive CXCR3- CD8+ T cells from blood. As to subset: CD45RO-CCR7+CD27+CD95- naive CD8+ T cells lacking CXCR3 (TNR3-). These receptors were taken from a human donor in good health. Some clones in this sample may be carry-over from other donors' samples.

The chain couples TRBV9 to TRBJ2-5. The germline gives CDR1 SGDLS, CDR2 YYNGEE. CDR3 length equals 11 residues. The CDR3 here is CASSAEETQYF.

The chain recombines TRBV27 with TRBJ1-1; lacking DNA, the TRBD1 call made by TCRdb goes unchecked. The length of the CDR3 is 15 residues. Germline CDR1 is MNHEY and CDR2 is SMNVEV (reference sequence). The CDR3 protein is CASSSLQGMNTEAFF.

The V and J genes are TRBV7-9 and TRBJ1-1. The CDR3 extends over 13 amino acids. Germline V gene data show CDR1 as SEHNR and CDR2 as FQNEAQ (reference sequence). CDR3 region: CASSEDRNTEAFF.

The chain has TRBV19 and TRBJ2-5; no DNA is available, so the TRBD1 call from TCRdb remains unchecked. The CDR3 has 14 amino acids. The germline V gene has CDR1 LNHDA and CDR2 SQIVND (reference sequence). The CDR3 region is CTSEMRGLQETQYF.

This chain links TRBV7-9 with TRBJ1-3. Germline V gives CDR1 SEHNR, CDR2 FQNEAQ (reference sequence). This CDR3 is 15 amino acids long. This CDR3 reads CASSFEGSPGNTIYF.

This chain uses TRBV29-1 with TRBJ1-1. Per germline, CDR1 SQVTM and CDR2 ANQGSEA. CDR3 size: 14 residues. The chain's CDR3 is CSVEERRAGTEAFF. Full variable domain (rest looked up from reference TRBV29-1 and TRBJ1-1): SAVISQKPSRDICQRGTSLTIQCQVDSQVTMMFWYRQQPGQSLTLIATANQGSEATYESGFVIDKFPISRPNLTFSTLTVSNMSPEDSSIYLCSVEERRAGTEAFFGQGTRLTVV.

The chain employs TRBV7-3 and TRBJ1-5; TCRdb's D call of TRBD1 is untestable without DNA. This CDR3 comprises 14 residues. Germline V gene lookup returns CDR1 SGHTA and CDR2 FQGTGA. This CDR3 is CASSCFRVDQPQHF.

The chain links TRBV6-1 to TRBJ2-1; the TCRdb D gene call, TRBD1, has no DNA to confirm it. The CDR3 totals 14 residues. CDR1 and CDR2 from the germline V gene are MNHNS and SASEGT. Here the CDR3 reads CASSEATGQYEQFF.

This sequence joins TRBV29-1 and TRBJ2-1; as DNA is missing, the TRBD2 call by TCRdb cannot be tested. Germline CDR1 SQVTM, CDR2 ANQGSEA. The CDR3 has 14 residues. CDR3 amino acids: CSVSLAGGPDEQFF.

The chain couples TRBV19 to TRBJ2-1; TCRdb's D call, TRBD2, is unchecked because there is no DNA. The V gene's germline CDR1 is LNHDA and CDR2 SQIVND (reference sequence). The CDR3 loop spans 14 amino acids. CDR3 sequence reads: CASSPGTSTAGQFF.

CDR3: CASSFGTGSDEQYF. V gene TRBV5-6 combines with J gene TRBJ2-7; the D call from TCRdb, TRBD1, cannot be confirmed without DNA. The CDR3 contains 14 residues. Per germline, CDR1 SGHDT and CDR2 YYEEEE.

CDR3 residues: CASSGDSYSNQPQHF. The V call is TRBV12-3 or TRBV12-4, the J call TRBJ1-5; TCRdb's D call of TRBD1 is untestable without DNA. This CDR3 region has 15 residues.

The chain uses TRBV28 and TRBJ2-5; TCRdb returns TRBD2, unconfirmable since there is no DNA. The CDR3 runs 15 residues. The germline gives CDR1 MDHEN, CDR2 SYDVKM. CDR3 sequence reads: CASSFSPLTQETQYF.

V usage is TRBV29-1 and J usage is TRBJ2-1; no DNA is available, so the TRBD2 call from TCRdb remains unchecked. CDR3 length: 15 amino acids. Germline V gene lookup returns CDR1 SQVTM and CDR2 ANQGSEA. The CDR3 sequence is CSVRRLAGGPNEQFF.

The chain has TRBV7-3 and TRBJ1-1; the TCRdb D gene call, TRBD1, has no DNA to confirm it. Germline CDR1 reads SGHTA; CDR2 reads FQGTGA. The CDR3 extends over 15 amino acids. CDR3: CASSLSPAGVTEAFF.

This chain uses TRBV29-1 with TRBJ1-1; TCRdb's D gene call, TRBD1, goes unchecked for lack of DNA. The CDR3 sequence is 12 residues long. Looked up from germline, CDR1 is SQVTM and CDR2 is ANQGSEA. The CDR3 loop is CSVPGQGGLTFF. Drawing the rest from reference TRBV29-1 and TRBJ1-1, the complete variable domain is SAVISQKPSRDICQRGTSLTIQCQVDSQVTMMFWYRQQPGQSLTLIATANQGSEATYESGFVIDKFPISRPNLTFSTLTVSNMSPEDSSIYLCSVPGQGGLTFFGQGTRLTVV.

The chain employs TRBV28 and TRBJ2-7. Germline CDR1 MDHEN, CDR2 SYDVKM. The CDR3 covers 13 residues. CDR3 sequence: CASSLVVPYEQYF.

V and J are TRBV7-9 and TRBJ2-4; TCRdb outputs TRBD2, but without DNA this stays unchecked. Germline loops: CDR1 SEHNR, CDR2 FQNEAQ (reference sequence). CDR3 length equals 15 residues. This CDR3 reads CASSLASGAKNIQYF.